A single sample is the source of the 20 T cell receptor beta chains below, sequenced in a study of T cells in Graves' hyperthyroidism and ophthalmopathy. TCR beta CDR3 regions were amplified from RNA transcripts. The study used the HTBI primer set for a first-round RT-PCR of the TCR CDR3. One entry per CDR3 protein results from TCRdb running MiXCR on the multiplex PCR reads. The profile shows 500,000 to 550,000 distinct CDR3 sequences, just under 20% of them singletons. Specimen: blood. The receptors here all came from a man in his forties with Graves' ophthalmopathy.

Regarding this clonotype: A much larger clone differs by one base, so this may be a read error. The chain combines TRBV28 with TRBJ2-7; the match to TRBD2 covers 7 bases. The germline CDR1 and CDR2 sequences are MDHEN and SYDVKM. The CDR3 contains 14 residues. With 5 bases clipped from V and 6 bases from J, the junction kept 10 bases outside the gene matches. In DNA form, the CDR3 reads TGTGCCAGCAGTCCAGGACGGGGGGTGGGCGAGCAGTACTTC. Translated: CASSPGRGVGEQYF.

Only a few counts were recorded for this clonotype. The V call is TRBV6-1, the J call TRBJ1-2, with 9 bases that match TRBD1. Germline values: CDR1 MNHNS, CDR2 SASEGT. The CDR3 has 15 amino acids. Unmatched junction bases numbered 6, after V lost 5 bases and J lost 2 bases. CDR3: CASSSAGTGNYGYTF. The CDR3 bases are TGTGCCAGCAGTTCCGCGGGGACAGGGAACTATGGCTACACCTTC.

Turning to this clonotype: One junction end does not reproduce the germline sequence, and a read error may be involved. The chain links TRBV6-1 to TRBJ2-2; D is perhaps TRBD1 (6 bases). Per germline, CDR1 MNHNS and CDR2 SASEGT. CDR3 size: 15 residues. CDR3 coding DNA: TGTGCCAGCACCAGGGGCCCTACGAACACCGGGGAGCCGTTTTTT. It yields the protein CASTRGPTNTGEPFF.

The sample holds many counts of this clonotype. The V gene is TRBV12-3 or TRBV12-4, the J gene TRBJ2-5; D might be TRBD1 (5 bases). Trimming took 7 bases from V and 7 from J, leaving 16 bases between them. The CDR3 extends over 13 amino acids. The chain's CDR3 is CASTSDVRGTQYF. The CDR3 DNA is TGTGCCAGCACCTCGGACGTAAGGGGGACCCAGTACTTC.

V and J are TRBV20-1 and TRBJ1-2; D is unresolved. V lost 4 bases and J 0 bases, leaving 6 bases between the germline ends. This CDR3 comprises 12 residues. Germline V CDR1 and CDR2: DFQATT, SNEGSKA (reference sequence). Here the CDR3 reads CSATNANYGYTF. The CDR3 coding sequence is TGCAGTGCTACAAACGCTAACTATGGCTACACCTTC.

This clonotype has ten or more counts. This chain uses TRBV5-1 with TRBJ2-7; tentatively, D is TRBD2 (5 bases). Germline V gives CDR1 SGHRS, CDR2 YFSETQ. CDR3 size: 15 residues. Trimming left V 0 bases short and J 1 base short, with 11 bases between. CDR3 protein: CASSLVRGESYEQYF. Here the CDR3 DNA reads TGCGCCAGCAGCTTGGTCCGGGGAGAGTCCTACGAGCAGTACTTC.

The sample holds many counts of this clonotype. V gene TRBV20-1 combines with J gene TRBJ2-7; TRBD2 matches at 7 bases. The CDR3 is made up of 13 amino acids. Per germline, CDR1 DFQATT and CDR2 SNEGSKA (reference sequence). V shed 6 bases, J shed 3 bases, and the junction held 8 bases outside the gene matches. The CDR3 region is CSAPGTNNYEQYF. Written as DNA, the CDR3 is TGCAGTGCGCCCGGGACTAACAACTACGAGCAGTACTTC.

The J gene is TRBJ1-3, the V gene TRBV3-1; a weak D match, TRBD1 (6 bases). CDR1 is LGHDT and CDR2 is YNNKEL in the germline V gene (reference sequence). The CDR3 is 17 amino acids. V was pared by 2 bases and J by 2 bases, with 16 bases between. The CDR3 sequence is CASSQPWVGAAGNTIYF. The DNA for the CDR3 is TGTGCCAGCAGCCAACCCTGGGTGGGGGCGGCTGGAAACACCATATATTTT.

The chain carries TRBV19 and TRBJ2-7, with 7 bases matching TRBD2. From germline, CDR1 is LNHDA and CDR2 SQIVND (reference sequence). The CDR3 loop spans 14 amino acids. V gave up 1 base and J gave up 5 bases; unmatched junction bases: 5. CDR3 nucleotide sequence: TGTGCCAGTAGTATAGGACTAGCAGACGACGAGCAGTACTTC. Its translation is CASSIGLADDEQYF.

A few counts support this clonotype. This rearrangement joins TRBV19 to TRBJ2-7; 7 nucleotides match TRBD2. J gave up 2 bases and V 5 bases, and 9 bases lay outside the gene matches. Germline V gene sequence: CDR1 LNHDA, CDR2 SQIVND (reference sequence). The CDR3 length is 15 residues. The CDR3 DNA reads TGTGCCAGTAGTCTTAAGCGGGACCCTGCCTACGAGCAGTACTTC. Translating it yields CASSLKRDPAYEQYF.

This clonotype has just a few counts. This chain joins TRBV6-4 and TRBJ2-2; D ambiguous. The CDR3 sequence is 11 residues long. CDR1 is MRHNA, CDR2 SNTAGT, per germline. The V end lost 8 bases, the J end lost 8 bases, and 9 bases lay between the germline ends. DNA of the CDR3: TGTGCCAGCGGATTCGAGGGGGAGCTGTTTTTT. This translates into CASGFEGELFF.

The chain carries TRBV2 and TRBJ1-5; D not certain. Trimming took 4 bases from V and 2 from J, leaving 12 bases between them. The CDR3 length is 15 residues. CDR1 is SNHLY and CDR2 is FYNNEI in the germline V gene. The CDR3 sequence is CASSGGGSGNQPQHF. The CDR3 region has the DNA TGTGCCAGCAGTGGGGGTGGGAGTGGCAATCAGCCCCAGCATTTT.

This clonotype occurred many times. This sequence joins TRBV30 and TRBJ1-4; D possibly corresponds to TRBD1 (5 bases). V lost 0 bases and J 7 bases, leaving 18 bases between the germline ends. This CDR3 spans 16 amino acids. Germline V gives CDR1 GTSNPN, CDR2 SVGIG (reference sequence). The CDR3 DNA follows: TGTGCCTGGAGTGTCCCGCTGGGACTGAGAGTTGAAAAACTGTTTTTT. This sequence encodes CAWSVPLGLRVEKLFF.

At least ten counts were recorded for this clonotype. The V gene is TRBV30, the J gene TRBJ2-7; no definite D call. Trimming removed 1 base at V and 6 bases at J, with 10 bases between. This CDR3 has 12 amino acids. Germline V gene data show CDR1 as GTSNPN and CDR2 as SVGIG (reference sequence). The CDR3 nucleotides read TGTGCCTGGAGTGGAAATTGGGGCGAGCAGTACTTC. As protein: CAWSGNWGEQYF.

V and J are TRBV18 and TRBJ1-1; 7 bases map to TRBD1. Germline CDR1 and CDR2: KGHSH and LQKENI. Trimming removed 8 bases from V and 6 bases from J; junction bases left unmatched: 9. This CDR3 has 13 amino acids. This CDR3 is CASEKGGISEAFF. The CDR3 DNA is TGTGCCAGCGAGAAAGGGGGCATCTCTGAAGCTTTCTTT.

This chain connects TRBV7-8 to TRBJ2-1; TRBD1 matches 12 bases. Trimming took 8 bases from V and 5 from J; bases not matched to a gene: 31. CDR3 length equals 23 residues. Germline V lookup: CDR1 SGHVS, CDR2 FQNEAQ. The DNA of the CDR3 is TGTGCCAGCGTCCCTAGTAGTGTCCGCGCCCGGGACAGGGGGCTAGCGGAGCACAATGAGCAGTTCTTC. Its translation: CASVPSSVRARDRGLAEHNEQFF.

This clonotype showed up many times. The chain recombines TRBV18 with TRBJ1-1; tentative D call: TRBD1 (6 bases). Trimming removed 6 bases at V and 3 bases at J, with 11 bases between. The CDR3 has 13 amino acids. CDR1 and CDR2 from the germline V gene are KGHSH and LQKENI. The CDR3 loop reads CASSEGGDTEAFF. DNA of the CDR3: TGTGCCAGCTCGGAGGGGGGGGACACTGAAGCTTTCTTT.

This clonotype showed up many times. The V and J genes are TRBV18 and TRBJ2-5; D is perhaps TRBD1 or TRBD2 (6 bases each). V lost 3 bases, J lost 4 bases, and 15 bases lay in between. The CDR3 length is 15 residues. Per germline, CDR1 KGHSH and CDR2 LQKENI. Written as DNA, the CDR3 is TGTGCCAGCTCACCTGAATCGGGGGCGCGAGAGACCCAGTACTTC. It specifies CASSPESGARETQYF. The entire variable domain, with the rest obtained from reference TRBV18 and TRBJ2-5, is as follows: NAGVMQNPRHLVRRRGQEARLRCSPMKGHSHVYWYRQLPEEGLKFMVYLQKENIIDESGMPKERFSAEFPKEGPSILRIQQVVRGDSAAYFCASSPESGARETQYFGPGTRLLVL.

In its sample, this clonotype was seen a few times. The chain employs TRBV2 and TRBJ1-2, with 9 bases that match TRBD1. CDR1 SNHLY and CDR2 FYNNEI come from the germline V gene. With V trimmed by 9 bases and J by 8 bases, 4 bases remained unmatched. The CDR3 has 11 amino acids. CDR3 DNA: TGTGCCAGATGGACAGGGGAGGGCTACACCTTC. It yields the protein CARWTGEGYTF.

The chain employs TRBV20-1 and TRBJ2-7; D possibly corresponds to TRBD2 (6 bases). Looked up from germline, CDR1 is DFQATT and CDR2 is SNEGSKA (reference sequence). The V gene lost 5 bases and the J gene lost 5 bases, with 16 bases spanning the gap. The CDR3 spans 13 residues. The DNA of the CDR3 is TGCAGTGCTCAAAACCCGGGAGTTGACGAGCAGTACTTC. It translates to CSAQNPGVDEQYF.